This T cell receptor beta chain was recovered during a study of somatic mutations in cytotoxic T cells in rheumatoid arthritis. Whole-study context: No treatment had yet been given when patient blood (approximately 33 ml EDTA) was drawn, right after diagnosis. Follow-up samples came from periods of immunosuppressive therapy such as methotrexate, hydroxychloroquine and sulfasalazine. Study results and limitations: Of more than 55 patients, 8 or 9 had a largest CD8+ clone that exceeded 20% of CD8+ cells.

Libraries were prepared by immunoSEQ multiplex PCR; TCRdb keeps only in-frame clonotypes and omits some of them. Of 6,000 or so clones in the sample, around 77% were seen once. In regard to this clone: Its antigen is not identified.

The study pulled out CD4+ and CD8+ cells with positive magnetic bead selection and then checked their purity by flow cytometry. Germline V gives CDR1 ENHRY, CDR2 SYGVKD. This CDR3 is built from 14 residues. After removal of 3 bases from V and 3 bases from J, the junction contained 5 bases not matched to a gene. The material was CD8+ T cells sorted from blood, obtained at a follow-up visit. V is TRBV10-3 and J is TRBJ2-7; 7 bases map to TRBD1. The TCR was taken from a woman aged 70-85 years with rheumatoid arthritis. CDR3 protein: CAISDSGTDYEQYF. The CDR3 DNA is TGTGCCATCAGTGACTCCGGGACAGACTACGAGCAGTACTTC.